The following is a TCR beta chain sequence with its context. Antigen specificity is unknown. These data are taken from a study of post-analysis software for immune sequencing data. Study context: Both relapsing-remitting and secondary progressive multiple sclerosis featured among the disease courses, as did progressive-relapsing multiple sclerosis. Study observations and caveats: Included in a set of about 5 TRBV segments more frequent in patients than controls were TRBV5-6, TRBV5-1 and TRBV20-1.

Incorporated into the TCR beta cDNA libraries were unique molecular identifiers, which served to reduce PCR and sequencing biases. With roughly 0.95 to 11 million T cells as the source, 450,000 to 600,000 cDNA molecules resulted. TCRdb itself ran the PCR reads through MiXCR, one entry per CDR3 protein. The sample shows about 460,000 distinct CDR3 sequences, roughly 45% of them seen only once. Germline CDR1 SEHNR, CDR2 FQNEAQ (reference sequence). Trimming took off 0 bases at V and 4 bases at J, with 10 bases between the two ends. There are 15 residues in the CDR3. The J gene is TRBJ2-1, the V gene TRBV7-9; D perhaps matches TRBD2 (5 bases). The specimen was blood. This clonotype was obtained from a girl between 5 and 17 years old with multiple sclerosis. The CDR3 DNA sequence: TGTGCCAGCAGCTTAGCGGGAGATCAGTACAATGAGCAGTTCTTC. Amino acid sequence: CASSLAGDQYNEQFF.